These 24 T cell receptor beta chains were sequenced from one sample in a study of beta chain features in type 1 diabetes (dated by TCRdb to 2017 to 2018). Library preparation used the immunoSEQ multiplex PCR assay. The entire isolated RNA was reverse transcribed using the High Capacity cDNA Reverse Transcription Kit, and thus expressed TCRB transcripts were sequenced. Sourced from immuneACCESS, this table was stored by TCRdb with only in-frame sequences that have V and J called. A share of the clones is absent; for the studies checked, an unresolved V gene accounts for under half, and the remainder has no known explanation. The sample profile shows 620,000 or so clones; around a sixth of them were found once. The ten biggest clones cover more than 0.08% of the sample. The sample comprised naive CD4+ T cells from blood. Taken with the paper, the label for cell subset or site translates to: true naive CD4+ T cells. These receptors originate from a young man in good health.

This clone was counted only a few times. The chain recombines TRBV30 with TRBJ2-3; 7 nucleotides agree with TRBD2. Germline loops: CDR1 GTSNPN, CDR2 SVGIG (reference sequence). V trimming: 3 bases; J trimming: 1 base; junction bases outside the gene matches: 7. The CDR3 covers 15 residues. The CDR3 is CAWRTRGGGTDTQYF. The CDR3 nucleotides read TGTGCCTGGAGGACGCGGGGAGGGGGCACAGATACGCAGTATTTT.

This sequence joins TRBV28 and TRBJ2-1, with D hard to call. The V end lost 1 base, the J end lost 4 bases, and 17 bases lay between the germline ends. This CDR3 comprises 17 residues. The germline V gene encodes CDR1 MDHEN and CDR2 SYDVKM. The CDR3 DNA reads as TGTGCCAGCAGTTTATTCACAATGGCAGACGATTACAATGAGCAGTTCTTC. Its translation: CASSLFTMADDYNEQFF.

This clone was observed a handful of times. The chain links TRBV2 to TRBJ2-5; possible D gene TRBD2, 5 bases. V lost 6 bases and J lost 4, with 9 bases in between. Germline V lookup: CDR1 SNHLY, CDR2 FYNNEI. This CDR3 region has 12 residues. The CDR3 DNA is TGTGCCAGCAGCGGGGTTGGAGAGACCCAGTACTTC. Its protein is CASSGVGETQYF.

This clone was picked up a small number of times. The chain carries TRBV19 and TRBJ1-1; D gene ambiguous. Germline CDR1 and CDR2: LNHDA and SQIVND (reference sequence). With 7 bases removed from V and 2 bases from J, the gap between germline ends came to 14 bases. The CDR3 runs 14 residues. The CDR3 protein is CASKSRQDNTEAFF. The CDR3 DNA reads as TGTGCCAGTAAGTCGAGACAAGATAACACTGAAGCTTTCTTT.

The V and J genes are TRBV28 and TRBJ2-7; 9 bases fit TRBD1. Germline-derived CDR1 and CDR2 are MDHEN and SYDVKM. Germline trimming cut 3 bases from V and 2 bases from J; bases unmatched to any gene: 14. The CDR3 loop spans 18 amino acids. The CDR3 is CASSFDRGKVKSAYEQYF. The CDR3, as DNA: TGTGCCAGCAGTTTCGACAGGGGGAAGGTGAAAAGCGCCTACGAGCAGTACTTC.

This clone was seen once. The genes are TRBV4-3 and TRBJ1-1; a weak D match, TRBD1 (5 bases). This CDR3 spans 15 amino acids. V lost 0 bases to trimming and J lost 5 bases, with 13 bases between them. Per germline, CDR1 LGHNA and CDR2 YSLEER. This CDR3 reads CASSQEVSRETEAFF. The CDR3 region has the DNA TGCGCCAGCAGCCAAGAAGTTTCCAGGGAAACTGAAGCTTTCTTT.

This CDR3 reads CAIGGETNTGELFF. The CDR3 nucleotides read TGTGCCATCGGAGGAGAGACGAACACCGGGGAGCTGTTTTTT. The chain recombines TRBV10-3 with TRBJ2-2; a possible D gene is TRBD2 (5 bases). This CDR3 comprises 14 residues. Trimming cost V 8 bases and J 0 bases, with 10 bases left between them. Germline loops: CDR1 ENHRY, CDR2 SYGVKD.

As concerns this clone: Other DNA sequences within the sample encode an identical CDR3. The chain combines TRBV28 with TRBJ2-3; tentative D call: TRBD1 (5 bases). CDR3 size: 14 residues. The V and J ends lost 4 bases and 0 bases respectively, with 8 bases between them. The germline V gene encodes CDR1 MDHEN and CDR2 SYDVKM. The CDR3 here is CASSSPGSTDTQYF. CDR3 nucleotide sequence: TGTGCCAGCAGTTCACCAGGGAGCACAGATACGCAGTATTTT.

The sample holds a few counts of this clone. The J gene is TRBJ2-5, the V gene TRBV7-9; 8 bases fit TRBD1. V gave up 5 bases and J gave up 2 bases; unmatched junction bases: 7. The CDR3 consists of 15 residues. The germline CDR1 and CDR2 sequences are SEHNR and FQNEAQ (reference sequence). The CDR3 here is CASSQGTGQQETQYF. The CDR3 DNA sequence: TGTGCCAGCAGCCAAGGGACAGGACAGCAAGAGACCCAGTACTTC.

Comments on this clone: Other nucleotide sequences from this sample produce the same CDR3. This chain joins TRBV18 and TRBJ1-2, with 7 nucleotides matching TRBD1. The junction had 3 bases not matched to a gene; V was cut back by 2 bases and J by 3 bases. CDR1 and CDR2 from the germline V gene are KGHSH and LQKENI. The CDR3 runs 14 residues. In DNA, the CDR3 is TGTGCCAGCTCACCAGCCACAGGGGACTATGGCTACACCTTC. It encodes CASSPATGDYGYTF.

In its sample, this clone was seen a few times. The chain joins TRBV6-5 to TRBJ2-7; 9 bases line up with TRBD2. Germline V gives CDR1 MNHEY, CDR2 SVGAGI. V trimming: 5 bases; J trimming: 3 bases; junction bases outside the gene matches: 8. The CDR3 contains 15 residues. The CDR3 here is CASSARLAANYEQYF. The DNA of the CDR3 is TGTGCCAGCAGTGCCAGACTAGCGGCAAACTACGAGCAGTACTTC.

The V and J genes are TRBV5-1 and TRBJ2-7, with TRBD1 matching over 9 bases. V gave up 1 base and J gave up 1 base; unmatched junction bases: 3. The CDR3 length is 15 residues. Germline values: CDR1 SGHRS, CDR2 YFSETQ. CDR3 sequence reads: CASSLRQGVSYEQYF. The CDR3 DNA is TGCGCCAGCAGCTTGAGACAGGGGGTTTCCTACGAGCAGTACTTC.

The CDR3 DNA reads as TGTGCCAGCAGTGACTCTCTCCCATCGACAGCCTCCTACGAGCAGTACTTC. This encodes CASSDSLPSTASYEQYF. The chain has TRBV6-4 and TRBJ2-7; D is perhaps TRBD1 (5 bases). Per the germline V gene, CDR1 is MRHNA and CDR2 is SNTAGT. The CDR3 is 17 amino acids. Trimming stripped 0 bases from V and 0 bases from J, with 15 bases between.

This clone has a handful of counts. The rearrangement links TRBV7-9 to TRBJ2-7; D gene unclear. Looked up from germline, CDR1 is SEHNR and CDR2 is FQNEAQ (reference sequence). The CDR3 sequence is 13 residues long. The germline V and J ends were trimmed by 5 bases and 0 bases, with 8 bases remaining between them. CDR3 loop: CASSIYSSYEQYF. The DNA of the CDR3 is TGTGCCAGCAGCATATACAGCTCCTACGAGCAGTACTTC.

The chain employs TRBV7-9 and TRBJ2-3; TRBD1 matches at 8 bases. The CDR3 contains 16 residues. V lost 7 bases, J lost 1 base, and 10 bases stayed unmatched. Looked up from germline, CDR1 is SEHNR and CDR2 is FQNEAQ (reference sequence). CDR3 sequence (DNA): TGTGCCAGCACCAAACTCCAGGGACAGGGCACAGATACGCAGTATTTT. It codes for CASTKLQGQGTDTQYF.

The chain uses TRBV23-1 and TRBJ2-7; possible D gene TRBD2, 7 bases. TRBV23-1 is classed as an ORF, of uncertain function. The CDR3 has 22 residues. Trimming pared 0 bases from V and 0 bases from J, leaving 30 bases between. The CDR3: CASSQSLLSRGARPPYSYEQYF. The CDR3 DNA is TGCGCCAGCAGTCAATCGTTGTTGTCTCGGGGGGCTCGGCCCCCTTACTCCTACGAGCAGTACTTC.

The chain has TRBV27 and TRBJ2-1; 10 positions match TRBD1. The CDR3 runs to 19 residues. Germline CDR1 and CDR2: MNHEY and SMNVEV (reference sequence). V lost 10 bases and J lost 3; bases outside the gene matches: 21. Here the CDR3 DNA reads TGTGCCACCCTTTCAGTCCCGGGACAGGGGCGGACTCTCTACAATGAGCAGTTCTTC. Amino acid sequence: CATLSVPGQGRTLYNEQFF.

This clone has only a few counts. This chain links TRBV19 with TRBJ1-2; D perhaps matches TRBD1 (5 bases). The V gene's germline CDR1 is LNHDA and CDR2 SQIVND (reference sequence). V lost 3 bases, J lost 0 bases, and 8 bases lay in between. This CDR3 is 14 amino acids long. The CDR3 DNA reads TGTGCCAGTAGTATCTGGGGCCCTAACTATGGCTACACCTTC. Amino acid sequence: CASSIWGPNYGYTF. The complete variable domain, with remaining parts taken from reference TRBV19 and TRBJ1-2, reads DGGITQSPKYLFRKEGQNVTLSCEQNLNHDAMYWYRQDPGQGLRLIYYSQIVNDFQKGDIAEGYSVSREKKESFPLTVTSAQKNPTAFYLCASSIWGPNYGYTFGSGTRLTVV.

This sequence joins TRBV19 and TRBJ2-7, with D tentatively TRBD1 (5 bases). Germline V gene data show CDR1 as LNHDA and CDR2 as SQIVND (reference sequence). V gave up 3 bases and J gave up 8 bases, with 14 bases separating them. The CDR3 is made up of 13 amino acids. The CDR3 coding sequence is TGTGCCAGTAGTATGCAGGGCCCCACCCAGCAGTACTTC. Amino acid sequence: CASSMQGPTQQYF.

This chain uses TRBV4-2 with TRBJ2-7, with D possibly being TRBD1 (5 bases). CDR1 LGHNA and CDR2 YNFKEQ come from the germline V gene. The CDR3 sequence is 13 residues long. The ends were cut back, 1 base at V and 3 bases at J, with 7 bases in the middle. The CDR3 DNA reads TGTGCCAGCAGCCAAGCCCAGGGCTACGAGCAGTACTTC. Translated, it gives CASSQAQGYEQYF.

A few counts support this clone. The V and J genes are TRBV18 and TRBJ2-5; 7 bases are a match to TRBD1. The CDR3 is 13 residues long. Germline CDR1 KGHSH, CDR2 LQKENI. Trimming at V came to 10 bases and at J to 2 bases, leaving 7 bases not matched to a gene. CDR3 in amino acids: CATTPGQQETQYF. CDR3 bases: TGTGCCACCACACCGGGACAGCAAGAGACCCAGTACTTC.

This clone was counted a few times. This sample also contains other DNA sequences that code for the same CDR3. The rearrangement links TRBV9 to TRBJ1-1; D possibly corresponds to TRBD1 (5 bases). Germline assignment: CDR1 SGDLS and CDR2 YYNGEE. The CDR3 contains 14 residues. With 0 bases removed from V and 1 base from J, the gap between germline ends came to 7 bases. The CDR3 coding sequence is TGTGCCAGCAGCGTAGGAACAGGGAACACTGAAGCTTTCTTT. It yields the protein CASSVGTGNTEAFF.

As regards this clone: Other DNA variants within this sample encode the same CDR3. The chain is built from TRBV18 and TRBJ2-2, with TRBD1 matching over 7 bases. Trimming took 3 bases from V and 6 from J; bases not matched to a gene: 1. The CDR3 totals 13 residues. Per germline, CDR1 KGHSH and CDR2 LQKENI. The CDR3 nucleotides are TGTGCCAGCTCACCTGACAGGGCCGGGGAGCTGTTTTTT. It is translated as CASSPDRAGELFF.

This clone occurred a few times. The genes are TRBV29-1 and TRBJ1-2; D uncertain. Between the trimmed V and J ends, which lost 4 bases and 8 bases, there was a span of 8 bases. This CDR3 has 10 residues. Germline V lookup: CDR1 SQVTM, CDR2 ANQGSEA. Written as DNA, the CDR3 is TGCAGCGTTGGAGGCGAGGGCTACACCTTC. This encodes CSVGGEGYTF.